These T cell receptor beta chains were read from a single sample in a study of CD8+CD57+ T cells in acquired aplastic anemia. Each CDR3 protein gets one entry after TCRdb re-called the reads with MiXCR. The sample lists 100,000 to 150,000 distinct CDR3 sequences; about 43% were seen once. The sequenced sample consisted of sorted CD4+, CD8+, or CD8+CD57+ T cells (not recorded which) from PBMCs. These receptors all come from a human donor with aplastic anemia. CDR3s include the opening cysteine and the closing phenylalanine or tryptophan. For some rows the clone size is stated as once, few or many, or as a class when expanded; others skip it.

v_call: TRBV15
j_call: TRBJ2-1
clone_size: -
cdr3_aa: CATSSPQGLAAHNEQFF

v_call: TRBV24-1
j_call: TRBJ1-2
clone_size: few
cdr3_aa: CATSVDWTSGYTF

v_call: TRBV9
j_call: TRBJ2-7
clone_size: -
cdr3_aa: CASSLTGTASYEQYF

v_call: TRBV5-5
j_call: TRBJ2-7
clone_size: many
cdr3_aa: CASSLKSGIYEQYF

v_call: TRBV10-3
j_call: TRBJ2-2
clone_size: -
cdr3_aa: CAISERTARGTGELFF

v_call: TRBV3-1
j_call: TRBJ1-1
clone_size: many
cdr3_aa: CASSHLPANTEAFF

v_call: TRBV28
j_call: TRBJ1-6
clone_size: many
cdr3_aa: CASSSRDSRNSPLHF

v_call: TRBV6-1
j_call: TRBJ1-5
clone_size: many
cdr3_aa: CASSPAGEQPQHF

v_call: TRBV4-2
j_call: TRBJ1-6
clone_size: once
cdr3_aa: CASSQGTGVGNSPLHF

v_call: TRBV4-1
j_call: TRBJ2-4
clone_size: many
cdr3_aa: CASSEGGKNIQYF

v_call: TRBV4-3
j_call: TRBJ1-1
clone_size: -
cdr3_aa: CASSQEEGPTEAFF

v_call: TRBV20-1
j_call: TRBJ1-1
clone_size: many
cdr3_aa: CSARVPGKDEAFF

v_call: TRBV19
j_call: TRBJ2-3
clone_size: many
cdr3_aa: CASSIGAGRDTQYF